The clone carrying this TCR beta chain was recorded many times. What it binds is unknown. Sequencing libraries for TCR beta were prepared with iRepertoire HTBI primers and Arm-PCR of CDR3 regions. TCRdb analysed the multiplex PCR reads with MiXCR anew, one entry per CDR3 protein. The sample records about 610,000 distinct CDR3 sequences, around 16% being singletons. The data are from a study of regulatory T cells in long-lasting Graves disease. Study-level results: Sample size, which was small, may have reduced accuracy. The study found lower TCR diversity in persistent Graves' patients than in newly diagnosed ones.

CDR3 length: 14 amino acids. Trimming left V 0 bases short and J 3 bases short, with 9 bases between. The germline V gene encodes CDR1 LGHDT and CDR2 YNNKEL (reference sequence). The time point was: newly diagnosed GD, antithyroid drugs for less than 3 months. Generation of the TCR library employed RNA extracted from PBMCs. This sample was also put to use in a study of T cells in Graves' hyperthyroidism and ophthalmopathy. That work adds: The authors' 13 V-J model separated ophthalmopathy from stable hyperthyroidism.

The clonotype comes from a man aged 18-30 years with Graves disease. The rearrangement uses TRBV3-1 and TRBJ2-7; D may match TRBD1 or TRBD2 (5 bases each). The sample here was peripheral blood mononuclear cells (PBMCs), taken at new diagnosis, from a patient treated with antithyroid drugs. CDR3 in amino acids: CASSQDEGNYEQYF. The DNA for the CDR3 is TGTGCCAGCAGCCAAGACGAGGGGAACTACGAGCAGTACTTC.